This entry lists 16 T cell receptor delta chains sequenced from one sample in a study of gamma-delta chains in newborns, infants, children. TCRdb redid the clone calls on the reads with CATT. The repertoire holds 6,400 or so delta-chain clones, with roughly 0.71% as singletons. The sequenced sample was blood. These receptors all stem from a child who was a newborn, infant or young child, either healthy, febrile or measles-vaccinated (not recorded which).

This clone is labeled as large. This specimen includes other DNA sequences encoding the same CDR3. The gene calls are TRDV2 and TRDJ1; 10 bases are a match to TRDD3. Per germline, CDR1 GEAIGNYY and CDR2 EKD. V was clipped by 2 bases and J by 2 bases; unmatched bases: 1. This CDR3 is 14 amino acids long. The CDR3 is CACDKLGDTDKLIF. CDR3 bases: TGTGCCTGTGACAAACTGGGGGATACCGATAAACTCATCTTT.

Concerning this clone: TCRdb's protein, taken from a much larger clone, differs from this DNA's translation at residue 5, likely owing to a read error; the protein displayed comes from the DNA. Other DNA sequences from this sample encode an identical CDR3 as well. The CDR3 here is CACDALLGDTRAWDTRQMFF. The CDR3 DNA sequence: TGTGCCTGTGACGCCCTCCTGGGGGATACGCGGGCCTGGGACACCCGACAGATGTTTTTC. The rearrangement links TRDV2 to TRDJ3; 12 bases agree with TRDD3. Losses at the gene ends were 3 bases for V and 2 bases for J; bases not matched to a gene: 10. This CDR3 is built from 20 residues. Germline V gene lookup returns CDR1 GEAIGNYY and CDR2 EKD.

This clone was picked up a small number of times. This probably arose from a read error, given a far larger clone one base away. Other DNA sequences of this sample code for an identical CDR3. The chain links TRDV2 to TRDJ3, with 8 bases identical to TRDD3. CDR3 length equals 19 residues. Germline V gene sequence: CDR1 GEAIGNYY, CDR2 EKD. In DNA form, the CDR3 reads TGTGCCTGTGACCAACTGGGGGTGTCGAACTCCTGGGACACCCGGCAGATGTTTTTC. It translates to CACDQLGVSNSWDTRQMFF.

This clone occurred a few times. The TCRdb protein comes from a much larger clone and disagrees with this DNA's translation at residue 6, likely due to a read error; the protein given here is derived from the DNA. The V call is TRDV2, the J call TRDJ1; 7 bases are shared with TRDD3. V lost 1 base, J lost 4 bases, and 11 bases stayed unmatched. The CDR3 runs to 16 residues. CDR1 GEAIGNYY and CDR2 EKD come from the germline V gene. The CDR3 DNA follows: TGTGCCTGTGACACTTCATCCACTGGGGTTGGCGATAAACTCATCTTT. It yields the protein CACDTSSTGVGDKLIF.

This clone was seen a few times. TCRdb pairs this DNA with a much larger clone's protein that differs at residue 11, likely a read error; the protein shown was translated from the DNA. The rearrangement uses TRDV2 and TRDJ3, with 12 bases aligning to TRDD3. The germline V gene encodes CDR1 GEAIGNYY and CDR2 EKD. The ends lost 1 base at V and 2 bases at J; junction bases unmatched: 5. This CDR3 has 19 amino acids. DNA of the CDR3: TGTGCCTGTGACACTTTTACTGGGGGATACCCCTGGGACACCCGACAGATGTTTTTC. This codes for CACDTFTGGYPWDTRQMFF.

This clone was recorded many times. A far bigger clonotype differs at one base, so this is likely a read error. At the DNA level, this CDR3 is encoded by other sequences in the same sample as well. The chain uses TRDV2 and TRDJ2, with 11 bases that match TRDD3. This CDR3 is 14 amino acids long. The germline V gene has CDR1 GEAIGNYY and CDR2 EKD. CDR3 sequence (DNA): TGTGCCTGTGACACTCTGGGGGATACAGCGCAACTCTTCTTT. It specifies CACDTLGDTAQLFF.

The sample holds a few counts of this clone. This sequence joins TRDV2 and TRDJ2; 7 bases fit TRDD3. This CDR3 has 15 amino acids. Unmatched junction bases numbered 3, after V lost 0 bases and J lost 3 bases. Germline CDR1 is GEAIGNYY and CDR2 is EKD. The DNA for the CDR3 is TGTGCCTGTGACACCGGAGGGATACTGACAGCACAACTCTTCTTT. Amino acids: CACDTGGILTAQLFF.

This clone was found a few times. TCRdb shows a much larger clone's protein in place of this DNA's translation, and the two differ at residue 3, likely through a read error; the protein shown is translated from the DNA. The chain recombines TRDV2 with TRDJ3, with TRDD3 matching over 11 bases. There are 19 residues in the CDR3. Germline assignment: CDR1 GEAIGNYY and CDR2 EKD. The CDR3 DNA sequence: TGTGCCAGTGACACCGTGGGGGATACGCTGACCTGGGACACCCGACAGATGTTTTTC. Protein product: CASDTVGDTLTWDTRQMFF.

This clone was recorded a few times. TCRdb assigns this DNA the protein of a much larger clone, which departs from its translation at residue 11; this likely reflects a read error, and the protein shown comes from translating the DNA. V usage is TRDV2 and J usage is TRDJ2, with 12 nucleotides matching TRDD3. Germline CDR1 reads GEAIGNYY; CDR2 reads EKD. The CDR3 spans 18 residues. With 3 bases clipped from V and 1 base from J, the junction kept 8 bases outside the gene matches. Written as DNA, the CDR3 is TGTGCCTGTGACGCTCTGGGGGATACGTGGAGTTTGACAGCACAACTCTTCTTT. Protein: CACDALGDTWSLTAQLFF.

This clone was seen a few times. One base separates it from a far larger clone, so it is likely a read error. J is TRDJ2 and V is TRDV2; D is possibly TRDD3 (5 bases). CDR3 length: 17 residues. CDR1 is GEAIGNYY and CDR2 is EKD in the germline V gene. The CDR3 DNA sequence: TGTGCCCGTGACAGCCTGGGTGGATTGGCTTTGACAGCACAACTCTTCTTT. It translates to CARDSLGGLALTAQLFF.

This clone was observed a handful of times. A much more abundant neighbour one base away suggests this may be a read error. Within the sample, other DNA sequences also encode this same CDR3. CDR3 nucleotides: TGTGCCTGCGACAATTACTGGGGGAGCTCCTGGGACACCCGACAGATGTTTTTC. It encodes CACDNYWGSSWDTRQMFF. The genes are TRDV2 and TRDJ3, with 9 nucleotides matching TRDD3. This CDR3 is built from 18 residues. CDR1 is GEAIGNYY, CDR2 EKD, per germline.

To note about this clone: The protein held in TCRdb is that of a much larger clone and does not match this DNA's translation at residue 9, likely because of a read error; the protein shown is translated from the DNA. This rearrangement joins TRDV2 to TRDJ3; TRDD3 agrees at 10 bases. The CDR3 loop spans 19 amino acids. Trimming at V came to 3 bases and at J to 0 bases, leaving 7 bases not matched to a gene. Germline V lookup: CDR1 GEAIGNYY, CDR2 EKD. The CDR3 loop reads CACDVLGDASSWDTRQMFF. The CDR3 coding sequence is TGTGCCTGTGACGTACTGGGGGATGCTAGCTCCTGGGACACCCGACAGATGTTTTTC.

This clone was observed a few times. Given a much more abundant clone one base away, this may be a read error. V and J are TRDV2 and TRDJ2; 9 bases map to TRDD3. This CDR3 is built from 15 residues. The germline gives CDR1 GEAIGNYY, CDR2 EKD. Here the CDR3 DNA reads TGTGCCTGTGAGGCCCTGGGGGATTTGGCAGCACAACTCTTCTTT. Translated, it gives CACEALGDLAAQLFF.

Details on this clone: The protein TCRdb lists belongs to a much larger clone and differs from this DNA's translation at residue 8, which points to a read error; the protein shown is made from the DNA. CDR3 DNA sequence: TGTGCCTGTGACACCTGGGATATCGATAAACTCATCTTT. It specifies CACDTWDIDKLIF. This chain joins TRDV2 and TRDJ1; a weak D match, TRDD3 (6 bases). Germline V lookup: CDR1 GEAIGNYY, CDR2 EKD. CDR3 length: 13 residues. V lost 0 bases, J lost 4 bases, and 8 bases lay in between.

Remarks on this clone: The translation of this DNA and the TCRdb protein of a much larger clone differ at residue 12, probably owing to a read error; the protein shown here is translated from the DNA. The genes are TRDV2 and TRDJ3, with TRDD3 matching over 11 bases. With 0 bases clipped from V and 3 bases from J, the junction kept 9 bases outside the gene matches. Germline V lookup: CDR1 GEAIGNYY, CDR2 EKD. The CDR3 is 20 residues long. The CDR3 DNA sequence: TGTGCCTGTGACACCGTTTGGGGGATACGTAGCTACTGGGACACCCGACAGATGTTTTTC. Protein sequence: CACDTVWGIRSYWDTRQMFF.

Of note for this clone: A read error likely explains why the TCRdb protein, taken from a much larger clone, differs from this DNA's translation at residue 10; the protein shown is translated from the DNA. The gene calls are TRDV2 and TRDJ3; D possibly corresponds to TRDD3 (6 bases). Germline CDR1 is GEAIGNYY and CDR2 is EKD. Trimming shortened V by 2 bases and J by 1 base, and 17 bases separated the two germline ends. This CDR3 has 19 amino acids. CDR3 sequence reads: CACDKVVGGQSWDTRQMFF. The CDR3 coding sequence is TGTGCCTGTGACAAAGTTGTTGGGGGTCAATCCTGGGACACCCGACAGATGTTTTTC.